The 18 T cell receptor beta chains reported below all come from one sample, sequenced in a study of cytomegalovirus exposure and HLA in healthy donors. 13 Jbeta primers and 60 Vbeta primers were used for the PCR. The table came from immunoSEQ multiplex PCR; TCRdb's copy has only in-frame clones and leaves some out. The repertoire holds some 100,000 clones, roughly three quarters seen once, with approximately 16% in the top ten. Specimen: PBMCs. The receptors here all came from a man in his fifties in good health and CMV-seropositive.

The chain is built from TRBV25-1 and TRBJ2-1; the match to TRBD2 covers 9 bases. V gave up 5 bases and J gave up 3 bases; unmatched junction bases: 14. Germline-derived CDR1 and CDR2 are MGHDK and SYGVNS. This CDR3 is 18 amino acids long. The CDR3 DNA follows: TGTGCCAGCAGTTACACCCCACTAGCGGGTGTAGACTACAATGAGCAGTTCTTC. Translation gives CASSYTPLAGVDYNEQFF.

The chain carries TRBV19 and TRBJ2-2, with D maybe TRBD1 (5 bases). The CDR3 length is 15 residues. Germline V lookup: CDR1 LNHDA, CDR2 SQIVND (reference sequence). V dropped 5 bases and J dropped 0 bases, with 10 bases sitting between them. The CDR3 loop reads CASSHDSTNTGELFF. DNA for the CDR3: TGTGCCAGTAGTCACGACAGTACGAACACCGGGGAGCTGTTTTTT.

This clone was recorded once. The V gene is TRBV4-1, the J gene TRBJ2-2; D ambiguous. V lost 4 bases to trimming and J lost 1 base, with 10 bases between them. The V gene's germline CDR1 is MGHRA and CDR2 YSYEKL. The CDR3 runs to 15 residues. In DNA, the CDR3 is TGCGCCAGCAGCCCCAATCGACAGAACACCGGGGAGCTGTTTTTT. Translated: CASSPNRQNTGELFF.

CDR3 bases: TGCAGCGTTGAAGATGACAGGGACTCCTACGAGCAGTACTTC. It is translated as CSVEDDRDSYEQYF. The genes are TRBV29-1 and TRBJ2-7, with TRBD1 identical over 7 bases. This CDR3 has 14 residues. V lost 0 bases to trimming and J lost 0 bases; unmatched junction nucleotides: 2. From germline, CDR1 is SQVTM and CDR2 ANQGSEA.

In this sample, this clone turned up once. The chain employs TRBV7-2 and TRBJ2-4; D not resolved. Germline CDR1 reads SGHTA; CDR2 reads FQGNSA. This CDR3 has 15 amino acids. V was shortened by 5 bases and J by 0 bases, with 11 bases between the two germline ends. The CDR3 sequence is CASSVLELAKNIQYF. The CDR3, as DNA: TGTGCCAGCAGCGTCTTAGAGCTAGCCAAAAACATTCAGTACTTC.

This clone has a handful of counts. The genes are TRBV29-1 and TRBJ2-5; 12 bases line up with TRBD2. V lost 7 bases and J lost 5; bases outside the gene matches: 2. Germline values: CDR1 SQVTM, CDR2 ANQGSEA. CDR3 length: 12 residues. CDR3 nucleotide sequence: TGCAGCGCTCTAGCGGGGGGGGAGACCCAGTACTTC. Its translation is CSALAGGETQYF.

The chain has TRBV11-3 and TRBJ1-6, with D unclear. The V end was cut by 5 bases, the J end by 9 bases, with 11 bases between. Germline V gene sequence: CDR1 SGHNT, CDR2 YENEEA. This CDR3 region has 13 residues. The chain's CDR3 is CASSPRLRSPLHF. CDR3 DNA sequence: TGTGCCAGCAGCCCGCGACTACGTTCACCCCTCCACTTT.

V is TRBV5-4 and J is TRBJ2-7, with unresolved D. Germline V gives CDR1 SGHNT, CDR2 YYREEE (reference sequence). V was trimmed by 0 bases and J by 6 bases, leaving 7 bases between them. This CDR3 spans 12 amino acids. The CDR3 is CASSLDSSEQYF. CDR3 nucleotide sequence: TGTGCCAGCAGCTTGGACAGCTCCGAGCAGTACTTC.

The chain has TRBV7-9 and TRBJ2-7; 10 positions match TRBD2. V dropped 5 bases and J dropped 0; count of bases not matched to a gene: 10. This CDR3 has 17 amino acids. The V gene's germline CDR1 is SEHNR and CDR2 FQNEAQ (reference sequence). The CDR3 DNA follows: TGTGCCAGCAGCCCTCAACCCGGGACTAGCGCCTCCTACGAGCAGTACTTC. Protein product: CASSPQPGTSASYEQYF.

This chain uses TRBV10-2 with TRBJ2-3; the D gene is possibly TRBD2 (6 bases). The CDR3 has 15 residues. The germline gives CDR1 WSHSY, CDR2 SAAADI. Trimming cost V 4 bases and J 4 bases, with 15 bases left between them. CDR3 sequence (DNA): TGCGCCAGCAGTGCGCGGGGCGAGGTCCCAGATACGCAGTATTTT. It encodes CASSARGEVPDTQYF.

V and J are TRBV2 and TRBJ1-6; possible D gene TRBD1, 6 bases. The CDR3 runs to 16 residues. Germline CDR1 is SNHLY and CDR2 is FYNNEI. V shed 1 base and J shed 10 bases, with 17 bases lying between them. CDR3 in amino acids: CASSEGRRGGGSPLHF. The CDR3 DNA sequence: TGTGCCAGCAGTGAAGGTCGTAGGGGGGGCGGATCACCCCTCCACTTT.

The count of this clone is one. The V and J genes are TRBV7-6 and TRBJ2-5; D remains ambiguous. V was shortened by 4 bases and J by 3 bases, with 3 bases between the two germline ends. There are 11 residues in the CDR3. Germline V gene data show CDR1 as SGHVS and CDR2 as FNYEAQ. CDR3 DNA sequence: TGTGCCAGCAGCTCGGAAGAGACCCAGTACTTC. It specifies CASSSEETQYF.

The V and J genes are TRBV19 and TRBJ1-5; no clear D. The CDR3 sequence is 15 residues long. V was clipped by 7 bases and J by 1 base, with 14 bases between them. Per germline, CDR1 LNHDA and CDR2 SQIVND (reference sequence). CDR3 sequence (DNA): TGTGCCAGTACCTATGCCCCCGGGAGCAATCAGCCCCAGCATTTT. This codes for CASTYAPGSNQPQHF.

CDR3 sequence: CASSQGDRGPYEQYF. The DNA for the CDR3 is TGCGCCAGCAGCCAAGGAGACAGGGGGCCCTACGAGCAGTACTTC. The chain has TRBV4-3 and TRBJ2-7, with TRBD1 matching 10 bases. Trimming cost V 1 base and J 2 bases; bases outside gene matches: 2. The CDR3 loop spans 15 amino acids. Germline assignment: CDR1 LGHNA and CDR2 YSLEER.

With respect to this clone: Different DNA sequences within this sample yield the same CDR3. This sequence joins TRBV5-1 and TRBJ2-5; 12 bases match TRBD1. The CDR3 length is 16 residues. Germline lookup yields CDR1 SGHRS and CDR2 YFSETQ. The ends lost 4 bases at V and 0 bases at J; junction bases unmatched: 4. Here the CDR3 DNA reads TGCGCCAGCAGCGGCGGGACAGGGGGCTACCAAGAGACCCAGTACTTC. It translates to CASSGGTGGYQETQYF.

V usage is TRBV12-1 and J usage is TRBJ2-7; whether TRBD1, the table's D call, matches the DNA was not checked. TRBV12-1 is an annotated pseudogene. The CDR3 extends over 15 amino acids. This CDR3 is CASSPASWGPYEQYF. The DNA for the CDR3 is TGTGCCAGCAGCCCGGCATCATGGGGCCCCTACGAGCAGTACTTC.

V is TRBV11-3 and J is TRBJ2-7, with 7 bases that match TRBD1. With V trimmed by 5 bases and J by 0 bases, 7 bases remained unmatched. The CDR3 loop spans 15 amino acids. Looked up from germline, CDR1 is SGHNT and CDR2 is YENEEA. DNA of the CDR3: TGTGCCAGCAGCCCCAGACAGGGCCACTCCTACGAGCAGTACTTC. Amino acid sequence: CASSPRQGHSYEQYF.

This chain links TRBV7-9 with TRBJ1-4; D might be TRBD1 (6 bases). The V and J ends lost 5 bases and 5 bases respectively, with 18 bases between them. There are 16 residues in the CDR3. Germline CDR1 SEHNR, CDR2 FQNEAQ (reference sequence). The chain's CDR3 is CASSPRRGHSNEKLFF. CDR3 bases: TGTGCCAGCAGCCCGCGAAGGGGACACTCCAATGAAAAACTGTTTTTT.